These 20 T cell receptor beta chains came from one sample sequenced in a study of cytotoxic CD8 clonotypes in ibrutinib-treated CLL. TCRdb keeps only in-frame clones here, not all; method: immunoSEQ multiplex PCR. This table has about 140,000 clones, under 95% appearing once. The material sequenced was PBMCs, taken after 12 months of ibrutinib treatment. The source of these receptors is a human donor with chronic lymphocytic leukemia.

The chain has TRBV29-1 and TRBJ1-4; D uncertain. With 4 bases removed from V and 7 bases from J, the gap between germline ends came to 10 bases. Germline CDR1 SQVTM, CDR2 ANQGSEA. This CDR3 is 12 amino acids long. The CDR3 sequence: CSVGVIGEKLFF. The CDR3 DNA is TGCAGCGTTGGGGTGATTGGTGAAAAACTGTTTTTT.

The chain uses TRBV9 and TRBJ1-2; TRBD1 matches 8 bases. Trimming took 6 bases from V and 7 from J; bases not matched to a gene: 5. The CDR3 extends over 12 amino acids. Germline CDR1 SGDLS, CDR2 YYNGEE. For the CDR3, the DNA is TGTGCCAGCAACCAGGGGGCGGGTGGCTACACCTTC. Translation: CASNQGAGGYTF. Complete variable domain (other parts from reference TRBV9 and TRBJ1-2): DSGVTQTPKHLITATGQRVTLRCSPRSGDLSVYWYQQSLDQGLQFLIQYYNGEERAKGNILERFSAQQFPDLHSELNLSSLELGDSALYFCASNQGAGGYTFGSGTRLTVV.

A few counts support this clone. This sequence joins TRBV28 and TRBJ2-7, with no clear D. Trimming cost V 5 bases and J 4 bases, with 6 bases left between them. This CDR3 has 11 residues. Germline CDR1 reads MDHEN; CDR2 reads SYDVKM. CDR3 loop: CASSPQYEQYF. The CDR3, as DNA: TGTGCCAGCAGTCCACAGTACGAGCAGTACTTC. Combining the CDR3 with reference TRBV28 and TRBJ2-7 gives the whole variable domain DVKVTQSSRYLVKRTGEKVFLECVQDMDHENMFWYRQDPGLGLRLIYFSYDVKMKEKGDIPEGYSVSREKKERFSLILESASTNQTSMYLCASSPQYEQYFGPGTRLTVT.

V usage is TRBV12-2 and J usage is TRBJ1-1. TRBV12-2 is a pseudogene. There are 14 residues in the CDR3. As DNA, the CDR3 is TGTGCAAGTCGCCCCCCCGGGAGGGTGAAAAAAGCTTTCTTT. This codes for CASRPPGRVKKAFF.

CDR3 sequence (DNA): TGTGCCAGCAGCCGGGACACTAACACAGATACGCAGTATTTT. Translated: CASSRDTNTDTQYF. V and J are TRBV7-9 and TRBJ2-3; tentative D call: TRBD1 (6 bases). Germline CDR1 is SEHNR and CDR2 is FQNEAQ (reference sequence). This CDR3 is 14 amino acids long. V was clipped by 5 bases and J by 2 bases, with 11 bases between them.

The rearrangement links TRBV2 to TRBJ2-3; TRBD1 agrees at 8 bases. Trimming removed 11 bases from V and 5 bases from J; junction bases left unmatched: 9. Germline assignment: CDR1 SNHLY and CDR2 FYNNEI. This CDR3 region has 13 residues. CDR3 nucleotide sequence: TGTGCCGGCAAGACAGGGGAGAAAGATACGCAGTATTTT. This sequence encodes CAGKTGEKDTQYF.

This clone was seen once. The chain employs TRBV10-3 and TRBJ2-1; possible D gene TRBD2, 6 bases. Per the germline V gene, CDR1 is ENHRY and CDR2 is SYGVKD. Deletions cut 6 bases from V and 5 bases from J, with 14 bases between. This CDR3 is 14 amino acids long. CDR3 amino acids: CAISSASENNEQFF. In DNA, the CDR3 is TGTGCCATCAGCAGTGCTAGCGAGAACAATGAGCAGTTCTTC.

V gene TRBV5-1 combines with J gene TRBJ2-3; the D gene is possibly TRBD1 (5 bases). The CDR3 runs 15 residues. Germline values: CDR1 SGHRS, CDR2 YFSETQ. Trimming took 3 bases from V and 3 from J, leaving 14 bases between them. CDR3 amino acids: CASSYQGVATDTQYF. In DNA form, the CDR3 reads TGCGCCAGCAGCTACCAGGGTGTGGCGACAGATACGCAGTATTTT.

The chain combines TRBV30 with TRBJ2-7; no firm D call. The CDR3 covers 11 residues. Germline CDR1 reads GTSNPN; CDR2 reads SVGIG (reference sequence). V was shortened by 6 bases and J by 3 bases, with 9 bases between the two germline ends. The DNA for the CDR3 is TGTGCCTGTCGGGCCGGCTACGAGCAGTACTTC. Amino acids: CACRAGYEQYF.

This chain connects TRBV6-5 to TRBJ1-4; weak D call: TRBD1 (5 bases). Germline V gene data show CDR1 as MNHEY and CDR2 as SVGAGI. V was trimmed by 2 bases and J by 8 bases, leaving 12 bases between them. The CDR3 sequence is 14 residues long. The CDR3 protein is CASSYGGFREKLFF. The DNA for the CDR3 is TGTGCCAGCAGTTACGGGGGATTTAGAGAAAAACTGTTTTTT.

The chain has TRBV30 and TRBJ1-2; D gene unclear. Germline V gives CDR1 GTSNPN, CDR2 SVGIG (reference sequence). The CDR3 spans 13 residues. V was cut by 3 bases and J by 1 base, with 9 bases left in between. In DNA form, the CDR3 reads TGTGCCTGGAGGTCTTCCCGTAACTATGGCTACACCTTC. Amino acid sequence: CAWRSSRNYGYTF.

For the CDR3, the DNA is TGTGCCAGTAGTATAGGGGAGGGCCTCGATGGCTACACCTTC. Translated, it gives CASSIGEGLDGYTF. The chain couples TRBV19 to TRBJ1-2; D remains ambiguous. The V and J ends lost 1 base and 6 bases respectively, with 12 bases between them. Germline-derived CDR1 and CDR2 are LNHDA and SQIVND (reference sequence). This CDR3 contains 14 residues.

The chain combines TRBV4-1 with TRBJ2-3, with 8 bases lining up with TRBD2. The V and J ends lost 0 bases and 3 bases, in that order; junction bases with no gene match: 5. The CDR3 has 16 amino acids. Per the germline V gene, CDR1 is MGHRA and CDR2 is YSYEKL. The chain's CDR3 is CASSQDPGGPTDTQYF. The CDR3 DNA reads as TGCGCCAGCAGCCAAGATCCGGGAGGGCCGACAGATACGCAGTATTTT.

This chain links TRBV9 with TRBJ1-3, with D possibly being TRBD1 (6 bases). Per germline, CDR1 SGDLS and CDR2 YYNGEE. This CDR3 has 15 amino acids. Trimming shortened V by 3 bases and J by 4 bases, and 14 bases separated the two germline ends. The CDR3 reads CASSAPLGGGNTIYF. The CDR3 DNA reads TGTGCCAGCAGCGCCCCCTTAGGGGGAGGAAACACCATATATTTT.

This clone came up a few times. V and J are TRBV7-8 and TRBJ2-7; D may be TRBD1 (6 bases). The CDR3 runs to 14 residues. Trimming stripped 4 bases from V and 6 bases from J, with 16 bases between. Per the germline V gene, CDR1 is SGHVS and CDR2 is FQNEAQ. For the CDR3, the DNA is TGTGCCAGCAGCTCCCGGGACACCAGTGGCGAGCAGTACTTC. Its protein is CASSSRDTSGEQYF.

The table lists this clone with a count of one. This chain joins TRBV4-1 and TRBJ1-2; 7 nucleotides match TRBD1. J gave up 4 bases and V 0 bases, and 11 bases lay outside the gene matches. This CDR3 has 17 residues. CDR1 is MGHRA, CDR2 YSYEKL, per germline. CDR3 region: CASSQDPGTETIYGYTF. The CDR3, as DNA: TGCGCCAGCAGCCAAGATCCCGGGACAGAGACGATCTATGGCTACACCTTC.

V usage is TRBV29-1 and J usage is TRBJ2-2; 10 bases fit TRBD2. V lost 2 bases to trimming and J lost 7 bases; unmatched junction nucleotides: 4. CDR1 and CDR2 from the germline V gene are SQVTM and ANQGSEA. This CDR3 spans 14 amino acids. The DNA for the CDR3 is TGCAGCGTTGAAAGCGGGAGGGCTAGCGGGGAGCTGTTTTTT. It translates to CSVESGRASGELFF.

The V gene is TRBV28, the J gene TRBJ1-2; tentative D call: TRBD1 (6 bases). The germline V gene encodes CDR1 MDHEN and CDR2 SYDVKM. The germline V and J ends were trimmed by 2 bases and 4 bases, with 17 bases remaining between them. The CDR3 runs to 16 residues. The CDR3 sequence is CASSLPPQGYFYGYTF. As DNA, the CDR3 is TGTGCCAGCAGTTTACCCCCCCAGGGGTACTTCTATGGCTACACCTTC.

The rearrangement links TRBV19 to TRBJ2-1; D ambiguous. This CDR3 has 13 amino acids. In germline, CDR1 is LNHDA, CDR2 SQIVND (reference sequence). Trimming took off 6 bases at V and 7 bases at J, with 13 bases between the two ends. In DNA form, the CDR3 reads TGTGCCAGTAGCCCCCCGGTCCTTAATGAGCAGTTCTTC. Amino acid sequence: CASSPPVLNEQFF.

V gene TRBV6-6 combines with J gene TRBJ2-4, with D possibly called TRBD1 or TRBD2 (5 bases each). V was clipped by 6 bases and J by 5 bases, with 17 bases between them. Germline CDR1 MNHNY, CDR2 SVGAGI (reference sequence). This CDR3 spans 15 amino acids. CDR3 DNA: TGTGCCAGCAGGGCGGAAGGGGCGGGCCAAAACATTCAGTACTTC. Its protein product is CASRAEGAGQNIQYF.